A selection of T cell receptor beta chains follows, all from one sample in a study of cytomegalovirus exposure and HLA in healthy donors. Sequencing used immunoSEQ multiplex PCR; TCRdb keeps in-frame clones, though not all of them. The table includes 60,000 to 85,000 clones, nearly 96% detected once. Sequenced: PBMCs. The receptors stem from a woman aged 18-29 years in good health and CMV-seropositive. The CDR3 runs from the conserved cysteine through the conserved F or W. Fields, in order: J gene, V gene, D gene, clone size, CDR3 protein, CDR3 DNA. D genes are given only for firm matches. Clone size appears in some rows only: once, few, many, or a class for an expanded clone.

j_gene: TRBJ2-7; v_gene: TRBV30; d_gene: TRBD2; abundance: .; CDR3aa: CAWSVSFTSVHEQYF; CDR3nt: TGTGCCTGGAGTGTATCCTTTACTAGCGTCCACGAGCAGTACTTC
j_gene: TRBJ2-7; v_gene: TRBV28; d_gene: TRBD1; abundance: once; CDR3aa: CASSVTGTGNEQYF; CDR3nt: TGTGCCAGCAGTGTAACCGGGACAGGGAACGAGCAGTACTTC
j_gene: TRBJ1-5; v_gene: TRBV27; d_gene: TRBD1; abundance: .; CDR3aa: CASSATGTALLTFNQPQHF; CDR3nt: TGTGCCAGCAGTGCGACCGGGACAGCACTTCTTACTTTCAATCAGCCCCAGCATTTT
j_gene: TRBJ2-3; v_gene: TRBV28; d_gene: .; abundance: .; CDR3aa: CASTNWGQRTDTQYF; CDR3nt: TGTGCCAGCACTAATTGGGGACAAAGAACAGATACGCAGTATTTT
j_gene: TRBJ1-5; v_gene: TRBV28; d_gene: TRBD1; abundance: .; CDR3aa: CASSLTRGQRGNQPQHF; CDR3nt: TGTGCCAGCAGTTTAACTAGGGGGCAGAGAGGCAATCAGCCCCAGCATTTT
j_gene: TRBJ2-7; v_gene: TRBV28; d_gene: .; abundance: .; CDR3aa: CASSYSGEQYF; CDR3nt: TGTGCCAGCAGTTACTCGGGGGAGCAGTACTTC
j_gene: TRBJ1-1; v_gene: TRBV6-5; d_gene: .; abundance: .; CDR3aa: CASSYLPFSGRTEAFF; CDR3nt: TGTGCCAGCAGTTACCTCCCTTTTTCTGGCAGGACTGAAGCTTTCTTT
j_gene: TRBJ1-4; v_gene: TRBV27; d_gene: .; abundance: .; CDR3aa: CASSSYTGGREKLFF; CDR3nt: TGTGCCAGCAGTAGTTACACAGGTGGTCGTGAAAAACTGTTTTTT
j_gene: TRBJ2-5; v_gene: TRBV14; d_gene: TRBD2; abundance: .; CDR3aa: CASSPGLADVWAQETQYF; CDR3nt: TGTGCCAGCAGCCCCGGACTAGCCGACGTTTGGGCCCAAGAGACCCAGTACTTC
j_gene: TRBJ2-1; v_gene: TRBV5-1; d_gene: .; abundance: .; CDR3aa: CASSFQRSSYNEQFF; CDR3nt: TGCGCCAGCAGCTTTCAGCGGAGCTCCTACAATGAGCAGTTCTTC
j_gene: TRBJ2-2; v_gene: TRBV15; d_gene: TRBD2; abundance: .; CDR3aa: CATSRQTPGLAGYTGELFF; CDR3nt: TGTGCCACCAGCAGACAAACCCCGGGACTAGCGGGGTACACCGGGGAGCTGTTTTTT
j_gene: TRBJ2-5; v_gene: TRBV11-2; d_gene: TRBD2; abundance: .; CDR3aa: CASSFGLAETQYF; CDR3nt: TGTGCCAGCAGCTTCGGACTAGCGGAGACCCAGTACTTC
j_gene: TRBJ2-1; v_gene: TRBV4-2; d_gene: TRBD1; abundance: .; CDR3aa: CASLTGDNEQFF; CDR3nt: TGTGCCAGCCTGACAGGGGACAATGAGCAGTTCTTC
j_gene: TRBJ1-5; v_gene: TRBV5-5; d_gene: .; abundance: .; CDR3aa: CASSAGTLGYNQPQHF; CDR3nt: TGTGCCAGCAGCGCGGGGACCTTAGGTTACAATCAGCCCCAGCATTTT
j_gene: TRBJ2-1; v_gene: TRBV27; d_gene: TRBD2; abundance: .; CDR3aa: CASSSGLAGAEQFF; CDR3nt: TGTGCCAGCAGTTCAGGACTAGCGGGAGCTGAGCAGTTCTTC
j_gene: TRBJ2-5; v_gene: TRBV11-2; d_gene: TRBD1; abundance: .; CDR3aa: CASSPDRGREETQYF; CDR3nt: TGTGCCAGCAGCCCAGACAGGGGGCGGGAAGAGACCCAGTACTTC
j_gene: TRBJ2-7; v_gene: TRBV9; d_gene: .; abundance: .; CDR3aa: CASSVGTGLPTYEQYF; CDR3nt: TGTGCCAGCAGCGTAGGCACGGGATTACCAACCTACGAGCAGTACTTC
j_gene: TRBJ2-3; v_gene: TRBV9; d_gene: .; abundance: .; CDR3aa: CASSVGGRDSTDTQYF; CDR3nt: TGTGCCAGCAGCGTGGGGGGGCGGGACAGCACAGATACGCAGTATTTT
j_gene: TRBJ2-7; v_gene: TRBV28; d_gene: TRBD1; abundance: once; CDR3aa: CASSLLDRVGEQYF; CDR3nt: TGTGCCAGCAGTTTATTGGACAGGGTTGGCGAGCAGTACTTC
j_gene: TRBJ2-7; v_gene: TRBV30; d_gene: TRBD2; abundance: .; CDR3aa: CAWSPGTSGSEQYF; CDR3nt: TGTGCCTGGAGTCCAGGGACTAGCGGCTCCGAGCAGTACTTC
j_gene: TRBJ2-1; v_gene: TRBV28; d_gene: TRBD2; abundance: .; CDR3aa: CASSLVAGVPNNEQFF; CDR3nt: TGTGCCAGCAGTTTGGTAGCGGGAGTACCCAACAATGAGCAGTTCTTC
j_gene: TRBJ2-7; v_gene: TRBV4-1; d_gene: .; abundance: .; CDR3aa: CASSTRSGVQYF; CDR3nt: TGCGCCAGCAGCACCCGATCAGGGGTGCAGTACTTC
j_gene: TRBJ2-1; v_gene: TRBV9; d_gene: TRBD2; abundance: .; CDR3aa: CASSALAGVENEQFF; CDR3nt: TGTGCCAGCAGCGCTCTAGCGGGAGTTGAAAATGAGCAGTTCTTC
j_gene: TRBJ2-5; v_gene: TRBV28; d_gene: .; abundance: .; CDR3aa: CASSLGGLRARETQYF; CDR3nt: TGTGCCAGCAGTTTAGGGGGCCTGAGGGCGCGGGAGACCCAGTACTTC
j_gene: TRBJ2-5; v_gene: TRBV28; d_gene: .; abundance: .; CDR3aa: CASSFSGEKTQYF; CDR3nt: TGTGCCAGCAGTTTTTCAGGGGAAAAGACCCAGTACTTC
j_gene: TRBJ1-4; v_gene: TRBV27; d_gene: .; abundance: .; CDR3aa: CASSREQIQWGGEDEKLFF; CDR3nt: TGTGCCAGCAGTAGAGAGCAGATCCAATGGGGGGGGGAGGATGAAAAACTGTTTTTT
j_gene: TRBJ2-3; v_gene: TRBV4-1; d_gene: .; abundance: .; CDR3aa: CASSQDETQVTDTQYF; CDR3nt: TGCGCCAGCAGCCAAGACGAGACCCAGGTCACAGATACGCAGTATTTT
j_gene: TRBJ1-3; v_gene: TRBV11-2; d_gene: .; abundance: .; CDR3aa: CASSPPFRGNTIYF; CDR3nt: TGTGCCAGCAGCCCGCCGTTCCGGGGAAACACCATATATTTT
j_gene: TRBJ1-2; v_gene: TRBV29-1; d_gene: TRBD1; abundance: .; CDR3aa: CSVKGAGPNYGYTF; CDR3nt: TGCAGCGTGAAGGGGGCAGGGCCTAACTATGGCTACACCTTC
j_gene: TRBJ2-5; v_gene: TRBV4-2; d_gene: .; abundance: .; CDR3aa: CASSQEPAFQETQYF; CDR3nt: TGTGCCAGCAGCCAAGAACCAGCGTTCCAAGAGACCCAGTACTTC
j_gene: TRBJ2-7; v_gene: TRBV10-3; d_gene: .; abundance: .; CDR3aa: CAISGDTYEQYF; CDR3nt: TGTGCCATCAGTGGAGACACTTACGAGCAGTACTTC
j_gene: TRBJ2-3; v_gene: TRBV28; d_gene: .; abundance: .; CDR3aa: CASSRPTKATDTQYF; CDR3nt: TGTGCCAGCAGTCGGCCAACTAAGGCCACAGATACGCAGTATTTT
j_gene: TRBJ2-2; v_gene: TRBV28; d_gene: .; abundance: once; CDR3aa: CASSLQGVYTGELFF; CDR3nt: TGTGCCAGCAGTTTACAGGGCGTGTACACCGGGGAGCTGTTTTTT
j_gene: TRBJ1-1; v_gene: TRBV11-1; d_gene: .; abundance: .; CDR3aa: CASSLETGNTEAFF; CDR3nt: TGTGCCAGCAGCTTAGAGACAGGGAACACTGAAGCTTTCTTT
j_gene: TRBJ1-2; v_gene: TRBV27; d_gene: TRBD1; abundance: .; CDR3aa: CASSLGQGDGYTF; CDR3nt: TGTGCCAGCAGTTTGGGACAGGGCGATGGCTACACCTTC